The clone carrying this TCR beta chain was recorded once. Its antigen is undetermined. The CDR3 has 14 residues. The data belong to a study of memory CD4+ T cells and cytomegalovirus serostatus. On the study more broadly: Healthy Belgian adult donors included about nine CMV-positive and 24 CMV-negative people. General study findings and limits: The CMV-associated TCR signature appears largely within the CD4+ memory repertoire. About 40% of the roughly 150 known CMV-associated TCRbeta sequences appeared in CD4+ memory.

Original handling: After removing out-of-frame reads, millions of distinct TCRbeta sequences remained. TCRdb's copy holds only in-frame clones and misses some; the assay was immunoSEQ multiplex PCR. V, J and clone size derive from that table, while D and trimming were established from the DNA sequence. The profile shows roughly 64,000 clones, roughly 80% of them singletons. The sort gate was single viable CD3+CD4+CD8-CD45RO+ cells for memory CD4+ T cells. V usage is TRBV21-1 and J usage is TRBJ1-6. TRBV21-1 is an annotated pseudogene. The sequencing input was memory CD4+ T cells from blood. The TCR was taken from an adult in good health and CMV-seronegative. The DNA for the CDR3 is TGTGCCAGCATCTATGGGGGGCTAGATTCACCCCTCCACTTT. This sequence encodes CASIYGGLDSPLHF.